These 25 T cell receptor beta chains were all obtained from the same sample, sequenced in a study of T cell responses to AZD1222 COVID-19 vaccine. Sequencing was performed with immunoSEQ multiplex PCR; in TCRdb, only in-frame clones are kept and a portion is missing. Of about 200,000 clones listed, about 93% are singletons. The sequencing used peripheral blood, collected 28 days after the second AZD1222 dose. These receptors originate from an adult who received the AZD1222 COVID-19 vaccine.

The chain uses TRBV6-1 and TRBJ1-2; maybe TRBD1 (5 bases). The CDR3 covers 16 residues. Germline V gene lookup returns CDR1 MNHNS and CDR2 SASEGT. Trimming took off 4 bases at V and 8 bases at J, with 23 bases between the two ends. The CDR3 DNA reads TGTGCCAGCAGTGTCAGAGGGGACCCCTTCGCTGGGGGCTACACCTTC. As protein: CASSVRGDPFAGGYTF.

The sample holds one count of this clone. The genes are TRBV11-2 and TRBJ1-2, with D perhaps TRBD1 (5 bases). Between the trimmed V and J ends, which lost 5 bases and 4 bases, there was a span of 20 bases. Germline CDR1 and CDR2: SGHAT and FQNNGV. The CDR3 has 16 amino acids. The CDR3 sequence: CASSLTSGALSYGYTF. The CDR3 DNA is TGTGCCAGCAGCCTAACGTCCGGGGCGCTTAGCTATGGCTACACCTTC. Supplemented by reference TRBV11-2 and TRBJ1-2, the full variable domain reads EAGVAQSPRYKIIEKRQSVAFWCNPISGHATLYWYQQILGQGPKLLIQFQNNGVVDDSQLPKDRFSAERLKGVDSTLKIQPAKLEDSAVYLCASSLTSGALSYGYTFGSGTRLTVV.

The chain employs TRBV19 and TRBJ2-7; 7 bases are shared with TRBD1. Unmatched junction bases numbered 7, after V lost 10 bases and J lost 1 base. The length of the CDR3 is 13 residues. CDR1 is LNHDA and CDR2 is SQIVND in the germline V gene (reference sequence). CDR3 DNA: TGTGCCACCACACAGGGGCCGTCCTACGAGCAGTACTTC. Protein product: CATTQGPSYEQYF.

J is TRBJ1-4 and V is TRBV28; D not certain. The CDR3 runs 15 residues. V was cut by 6 bases and J by 3 bases, with 14 bases left in between. CDR1 and CDR2 (germline): MDHEN, SYDVKM. Here the CDR3 DNA reads TGTGCCAGCAGCTCCCGTGCTCGGTCTAATGAAAAACTGTTTTTT. Its protein is CASSSRARSNEKLFF.

This chain joins TRBV3-1 (or the pseudogene TRBV3-2) and TRBJ2-3, with TRBD1 matching 7 bases. Germline CDR1 LGHDT, CDR2 YNNKEL (reference sequence). The CDR3 totals 15 residues. With 4 bases clipped from V and 0 bases from J, the junction kept 4 bases outside the gene matches. The CDR3 loop is CASSPTGISTDTQYF. In DNA, the CDR3 is TGTGCCAGCAGCCCGACAGGGATTAGCACAGATACGCAGTATTTT.

This rearrangement joins TRBV27 to TRBJ2-1, with 9 bases matching TRBD1. This CDR3 has 22 residues. Germline CDR1 and CDR2: MNHEY and SMNVEV (reference sequence). V lost 6 bases and J lost 0; bases outside the gene matches: 24. The CDR3 DNA reads as TGTGCCAGCAGAAACCCGGCGGGACAGGGAAATAATCGAAGGAGCTCCTACAATGAGCAGTTCTTC. Protein: CASRNPAGQGNNRRSSYNEQFF.

The rearrangement uses TRBV6-5 and TRBJ1-1, with D unclear. V lost 0 bases, J lost 0 bases, and 5 bases lay in between. Germline lookup yields CDR1 MNHEY and CDR2 SVGAGI. The CDR3 sequence is 14 residues long. Here the CDR3 DNA reads TGTGCCAGCAGTTACTCTAGAGTGAACACTGAAGCTTTCTTT. Translated: CASSYSRVNTEAFF.

The rearrangement joins TRBV7-9 to TRBJ1-4; 7 bases are a match to TRBD1. With V trimmed by 4 bases and J by 8 bases, 16 bases remained unmatched. The germline V gene has CDR1 SEHNR and CDR2 FQNEAQ (reference sequence). The CDR3 contains 17 residues. CDR3: CASSYPIARGPGEKLFF. The CDR3 DNA is TGTGCCAGCAGCTACCCGATAGCGAGGGGGCCGGGGGAAAAACTGTTTTTT.

The gene calls are TRBV5-4 and TRBJ2-2; D is tentatively TRBD1 or TRBD2 (6 bases each). The CDR3 is 15 residues long. V lost 2 bases and J 6 bases, leaving 14 bases between the germline ends. Germline V gene lookup returns CDR1 SGHNT and CDR2 YYREEE (reference sequence). This chain's CDR3 is CASSFQGRSAGELFF. In DNA, the CDR3 is TGTGCCAGCAGCTTCCAGGGGAGGTCGGCCGGGGAGCTGTTTTTT. Full variable domain (missing parts from reference TRBV5-4 and TRBJ2-2): ETGVTQSPTHLIKTRGQQVTLRCSSQSGHNTVSWYQQALGQGPQFIFQYYREEENGRGNFPPRFSGLQFPNYSSELNVNALELDDSALYLCASSFQGRSAGELFFGEGSRLTVL.

V usage is TRBV18 and J usage is TRBJ2-3; weak D call: TRBD2 (6 bases). Trimming removed 3 bases from V and 1 base from J, with 11 bases in between. Per germline, CDR1 KGHSH and CDR2 LQKENI. CDR3 length: 15 residues. The chain's CDR3 is CASSPRPGGTDTQYF. The CDR3 nucleotides are TGTGCCAGCTCACCTCGCCCGGGGGGCACAGATACGCAGTATTTT.

V is TRBV6-5 and J is TRBJ1-1; 7 positions match TRBD1. J gave up 4 bases and V 7 bases, and 9 bases lay outside the gene matches. Germline-derived CDR1 and CDR2 are MNHEY and SVGAGI. This CDR3 contains 14 residues. This CDR3 reads CASIAQGQGTEAFF. The CDR3 nucleotides are TGTGCCAGCATTGCACAGGGGCAGGGCACTGAAGCTTTCTTT.

The V call is TRBV3-1 (or the pseudogene TRBV3-2), the J call TRBJ2-7, with 8 bases identical to TRBD1. The CDR3 loop spans 12 amino acids. The germline V gene has CDR1 LGHDT and CDR2 YNNKEL (reference sequence). V shed 3 bases and J 5 bases; nucleotides not matched to a gene: 0. CDR3 sequence (DNA): TGTGCCAGCAGCCAGACAGGGGACGAGCAGTACTTC. Protein: CASSQTGDEQYF.

The rearrangement joins TRBV5-1 to TRBJ2-1; 11 bases are shared with TRBD2. There are 17 residues in the CDR3. CDR1 is SGHRS and CDR2 is YFSETQ in the germline V gene. The ends lost 1 base at V and 7 bases at J; junction bases unmatched: 10. The CDR3: CASSLRSSGGNDNEQFF. The CDR3 DNA reads as TGCGCCAGCAGCTTGAGGTCTAGCGGGGGGAATGATAATGAGCAGTTCTTC.

This chain uses TRBV29-1 with TRBJ1-2; the match to TRBD1 covers 9 bases. Germline CDR1 is SQVTM and CDR2 is ANQGSEA. CDR3 size: 15 residues. Germline trimming cut 0 bases from V and 4 bases from J; bases unmatched to any gene: 6. The CDR3 protein is CSVEDTGGRGYGYTF. The CDR3, as DNA: TGCAGCGTTGAAGACACAGGGGGCAGGGGCTATGGCTACACCTTC. Looking up the rest from reference TRBV29-1 and TRBJ1-2 gives the full variable domain: SAVISQKPSRDICQRGTSLTIQCQVDSQVTMMFWYRQQPGQSLTLIATANQGSEATYESGFVIDKFPISRPNLTFSTLTVSNMSPEDSSIYLCSVEDTGGRGYGYTFGSGTRLTVV.

Details on this clone: This same CDR3 is encoded by further DNA sequences in the sample. As DNA, the CDR3 is TGTGCCAGCTCACCAGGTTCCCAAGAGACCCAGTACTTC. Translation gives CASSPGSQETQYF. V usage is TRBV18 and J usage is TRBJ2-5; D is undetermined. The CDR3 contains 13 residues. Germline V CDR1 and CDR2: KGHSH, LQKENI. V dropped 2 bases and J dropped 1 base, with 5 bases sitting between them.

CDR3 in amino acids: CASSSGQNTDTQYF. The CDR3, as DNA: TGTGCCAGCAGCTCGGGACAGAACACAGATACGCAGTATTTT. The chain employs TRBV7-6 and TRBJ2-3; TRBD1 matches 7 bases. The CDR3 contains 14 residues. Unmatched junction bases numbered 3, after V lost 4 bases and J lost 2 bases. CDR1 and CDR2 (germline): SGHVS, FNYEAQ. The full variable domain, in which reference TRBV7-6 and TRBJ2-3 provide the parts outside the CDR3, is GAGVSQSPRYKVTKRGQDVALRCDPISGHVSLYWYRQALGQGPEFLTYFNYEAQQDKSGLPNDRFSAERPEGSISTLTIQRTEQRDSAMYRCASSSGQNTDTQYFGPGTRLTVL.

The V and J genes are TRBV25-1 and TRBJ2-1; D uncertain. CDR3 length equals 15 residues. V gave up 4 bases and J gave up 3 bases, with 13 bases separating them. Germline CDR1 MGHDK, CDR2 SYGVNS. The CDR3 loop reads CASSVAGLLYNEQFF. In nucleotides, the CDR3 is TGTGCCAGCAGTGTTGCAGGTCTCCTCTACAATGAGCAGTTCTTC.

The rearrangement joins TRBV12-5 to TRBJ2-3; D is ambiguous. The V end was cut by 3 bases, the J end by 3 bases, with 7 bases between. Germline CDR1 is LGHNT and CDR2 is FRNRAP. The CDR3 consists of 13 residues. The CDR3 reads CASGFGVTDTQYF. CDR3 sequence (DNA): TGTGCTAGTGGTTTTGGGGTTACAGATACGCAGTATTTT.

This clone was picked up one time. CDR3 DNA sequence: TGTGCCAGCAGCCAAGAGAGTGGCAGCTACACCGGGGAGCTGTTTTTT. Its translation: CASSQESGSYTGELFF. The chain employs TRBV4-2 and TRBJ2-2; the D is unclear. V dropped 0 bases and J dropped 3 bases, with 11 bases sitting between them. Germline V lookup: CDR1 LGHNA, CDR2 YNFKEQ. This CDR3 comprises 16 residues.

The genes are TRBV6-5 and TRBJ1-5, with 7 nucleotides matching TRBD1. Germline assignment: CDR1 MNHEY and CDR2 SVGAGI. Trimming removed 6 bases from V and 1 base from J; junction bases left unmatched: 0. The CDR3 is 13 amino acids. CDR3 region: CASRQGSNQPQHF. The CDR3 coding sequence is TGTGCCAGCAGACAGGGGAGCAATCAGCCCCAGCATTTT.

The rearrangement joins TRBV23-1 to TRBJ1-6, with 7 bases matching TRBD1. TRBV23-1 has ORF status, its function being uncertain. This CDR3 spans 18 amino acids. The junction had 21 bases not matched to a gene; V was cut back by 11 bases and J by 5 bases. Here the CDR3 DNA reads TGCGCCCTATCCTCACCGGGACAGCTAGTTAGCGATAATTCACCCCTCCACTTT. It specifies CALSSPGQLVSDNSPLHF.

The gene calls are TRBV10-3 and TRBJ1-1; no clear D gene. The CDR3 has 11 amino acids. The germline CDR1 and CDR2 sequences are ENHRY and SYGVKD. Trimming pared 6 bases from V and 5 bases from J, leaving 7 bases between. Here the CDR3 DNA reads TGTGCCATCAGCTCCAATACTGAAGCTTTCTTT. Protein product: CAISSNTEAFF.

This chain uses TRBV3-1 (or the pseudogene TRBV3-2) with TRBJ2-5, with a tentative D call TRBD1 (5 bases). Deletions cut 4 bases from V and 5 bases from J, with 14 bases between. The CDR3 has 14 residues. The germline gives CDR1 LGHDT, CDR2 YNNKEL (reference sequence). The CDR3 is CASSPSKGYETQYF. The CDR3 bases are TGTGCCAGCAGCCCCTCAAAGGGGTACGAGACCCAGTACTTC.

This chain uses TRBV28 with TRBJ2-7; D unclear. The CDR3 covers 13 residues. Germline CDR1 is MDHEN and CDR2 is SYDVKM. The V and J ends lost 10 bases and 0 bases respectively, with 13 bases between them. The DNA for the CDR3 is TGTGCCATACAAACGTCGAGCTCCTACGAGCAGTACTTC. This codes for CAIQTSSSYEQYF.

V is TRBV9 and J is TRBJ1-4, with D maybe TRBD1 (6 bases). The V gene's germline CDR1 is SGDLS and CDR2 YYNGEE. The length of the CDR3 is 13 residues. With 3 bases removed from V and 8 bases from J, the gap between germline ends came to 11 bases. CDR3 in DNA: TGTGCCAGCAGCGCAGGGGAACGGGAAAAACTGTTTTTT. Amino acid sequence: CASSAGEREKLFF.